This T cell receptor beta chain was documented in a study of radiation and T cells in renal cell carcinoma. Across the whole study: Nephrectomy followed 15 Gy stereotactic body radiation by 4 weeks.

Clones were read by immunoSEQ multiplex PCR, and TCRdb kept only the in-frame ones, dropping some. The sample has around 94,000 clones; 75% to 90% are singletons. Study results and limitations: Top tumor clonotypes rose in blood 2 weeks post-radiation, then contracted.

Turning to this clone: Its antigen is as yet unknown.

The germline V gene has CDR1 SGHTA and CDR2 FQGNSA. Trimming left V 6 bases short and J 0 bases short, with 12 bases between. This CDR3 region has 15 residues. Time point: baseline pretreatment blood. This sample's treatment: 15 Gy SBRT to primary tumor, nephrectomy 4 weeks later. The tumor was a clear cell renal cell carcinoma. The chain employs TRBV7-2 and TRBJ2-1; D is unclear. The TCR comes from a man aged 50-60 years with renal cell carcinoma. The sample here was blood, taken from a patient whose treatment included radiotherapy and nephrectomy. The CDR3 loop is CASRQRRNSYNEQFF. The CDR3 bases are TGTGCCAGCAGGCAGCGTAGGAACTCCTACAATGAGCAGTTCTTC.